The 26 T cell receptor beta chains reported below all come from one sample, sequenced in a study of blood T cell repertoires in COVID-19. Data came from immunoSEQ multiplex PCR; TCRdb stores just in-frame clones and leaves some out. The table lists a few hundred thousand clones, about nine tenths of them singletons. Sequencing used peripheral blood. The receptor set was obtained from a woman in her thirties or forties with acute or convalescent COVID-19.

This rearrangement joins TRBV7-2 to TRBJ2-1; 9 nucleotides agree with TRBD2. CDR3 length: 15 amino acids. The trim removed 0 bases at V and 7 bases at J, leaving 4 bases unmatched. Germline loops: CDR1 SGHTA, CDR2 FQGNSA. The DNA for the CDR3 is TGTGCCAGCAGCTTAGCCCTAGCGGGGCTAAATGAGCAGTTCTTC. Its translation: CASSLALAGLNEQFF.

The chain combines TRBV6-5 with TRBJ1-4; D gene uncertain. V gave up 7 bases and J gave up 13 bases, with 16 bases separating them. Germline assignment: CDR1 MNHEY and CDR2 SVGAGI. The CDR3 runs 12 residues. The chain's CDR3 is CASKLTANRLFF. CDR3 in DNA: TGTGCCAGCAAGCTAACCGCTAACCGACTGTTTTTT.

The chain joins TRBV5-5 to TRBJ1-2; 8 bases align to TRBD1. V shed 8 bases and J 7 bases; nucleotides not matched to a gene: 7. The CDR3 is 12 amino acids. The germline V gene encodes CDR1 SGHKS and CDR2 YYEKEE (reference sequence). The CDR3 region is CASGQGRGGYTF. CDR3 in DNA: TGTGCCAGTGGACAGGGCCGTGGTGGCTACACCTTC.

The rearrangement joins TRBV9 to TRBJ1-3; 7 bases match TRBD1. Germline CDR1 SGDLS, CDR2 YYNGEE. This CDR3 has 14 amino acids. V was clipped by 3 bases and J by 0 bases; unmatched bases: 0. The CDR3 region is CASSGQGSGNTIYF. CDR3 DNA sequence: TGTGCCAGCAGCGGACAGGGCTCTGGAAACACCATATATTTT. The variable domain in full, with the rest retrieved from reference TRBV9 and TRBJ1-3, is DSGVTQTPKHLITATGQRVTLRCSPRSGDLSVYWYQQSLDQGLQFLIQYYNGEERAKGNILERFSAQQFPDLHSELNLSSLELGDSALYFCASSGQGSGNTIYFGEGSWLTVV.

The chain combines TRBV7-3 with TRBJ1-2; the D gene is possibly TRBD1 (6 bases). V lost 5 bases, J lost 4 bases, and 14 bases lay in between. This CDR3 contains 14 residues. Germline V gene lookup returns CDR1 SGHTA and CDR2 FQGTGA. This chain's CDR3 is CASSPGDGIYGYTF. The CDR3 bases are TGTGCCAGCAGCCCAGGGGATGGGATCTATGGCTACACCTTC. The full variable domain, its missing parts supplied by reference TRBV7-3 and TRBJ1-2, is GAGVSQTPSNKVTEKGKYVELRCDPISGHTALYWYRQSLGQGPEFLIYFQGTGAADDSGLPNDRFFAVRPEGSVSTLKIQRTERGDSAVYLCASSPGDGIYGYTFGSGTRLTVV.

The chain is built from TRBV9 and TRBJ1-1, with D maybe TRBD1 (5 bases). Germline loops: CDR1 SGDLS, CDR2 YYNGEE. The V gene lost 3 bases and the J gene lost 10 bases, with 28 bases spanning the gap. CDR3 length equals 17 residues. CDR3 coding DNA: TGTGCCAGCAGCGAGAAAAACCTCGAAGCCGGTAACGGGGGAGCTTTCTTT. The encoded protein is CASSEKNLEAGNGGAFF.

Here the CDR3 DNA reads TGCGCCAGCAGCTTGAGAGTGAATATGCCAGGGGCTTCGGGAAACACCATATATTTT. This translates into CASSLRVNMPGASGNTIYF. The rearrangement uses TRBV5-1 and TRBJ1-3; maybe TRBD1 (6 bases). The V end lost 1 base, the J end lost 4 bases, and 24 bases lay between the germline ends. This CDR3 is 19 amino acids long. Germline CDR1 is SGHRS and CDR2 is YFSETQ.

The J gene is TRBJ2-1, the V gene TRBV5-1, with a weak D call TRBD2 (6 bases). The CDR3 spans 15 residues. Germline CDR1 SGHRS, CDR2 YFSETQ. V was cut by 0 bases and J by 5 bases, with 12 bases left in between. CDR3 sequence reads: CASSLVAGSHNEQFF. CDR3 DNA: TGCGCCAGCAGCTTGGTGGCGGGGTCCCACAATGAGCAGTTCTTC.

The chain joins TRBV19 to TRBJ2-2; TRBD1 is a possible D gene (6 bases). In germline, CDR1 is LNHDA, CDR2 SQIVND (reference sequence). The CDR3 extends over 15 amino acids. V was trimmed by 5 bases and J by 5 bases, leaving 15 bases between them. CDR3 sequence reads: CASSPDVGGTGELFF. The CDR3 bases are TGTGCCAGTAGTCCGGACGTAGGGGGTACCGGGGAGCTGTTTTTT. The entire variable domain, with the rest obtained from reference TRBV19 and TRBJ2-2, is as follows: DGGITQSPKYLFRKEGQNVTLSCEQNLNHDAMYWYRQDPGQGLRLIYYSQIVNDFQKGDIAEGYSVSREKKESFPLTVTSAQKNPTAFYLCASSPDVGGTGELFFGEGSRLTVL.

This chain links TRBV7-8 with TRBJ2-5; no firm D call. This CDR3 is built from 12 residues. Per germline, CDR1 SGHVS and CDR2 FQNEAQ. Trimming took 0 bases from V and 5 from J, leaving 4 bases between them. The DNA of the CDR3 is TGTGCCAGCAGCTTAGCGTCGGAGACCCAGTACTTC. Translating it yields CASSLASETQYF. Together with reference TRBV7-8 and TRBJ2-5, the CDR3 gives the full variable domain: GAGVSQSPRYKVAKRGQDVALRCDPISGHVSLFWYQQALGQGPEFLTYFQNEAQLDKSGLPSDRFFAERPEGSVSTLKIQRTQQEDSAVYLCASSLASETQYFGPGTRLLVL.

This chain joins TRBV3-1 (or the pseudogene TRBV3-2) and TRBJ1-2, with D possibly being TRBD1 (5 bases). The germline V gene has CDR1 LGHDT and CDR2 YNNKEL (reference sequence). The CDR3 is made up of 16 amino acids. Between the trimmed V and J ends, which lost 2 bases and 2 bases, there was a span of 15 bases. In DNA form, the CDR3 reads TGTGCCAGCAGCCAAAATTCCAGGGTTTTGAACTATGGCTACACCTTC. Its protein is CASSQNSRVLNYGYTF.

The chain employs TRBV6-5 and TRBJ1-1; D unresolved. This CDR3 region has 13 residues. Looked up from germline, CDR1 is MNHEY and CDR2 is SVGAGI. Trimming pared 2 bases from V and 0 bases from J, leaving 4 bases between. The CDR3 region has the DNA TGTGCCAGCAGTTACAACTTGAACACTGAAGCTTTCTTT. Encoded protein: CASSYNLNTEAFF.

The CDR3 spells CASSEGGRDSPLHF. In DNA, the CDR3 is TGTGCCAGCAGTGAGGGGGGACGGGATTCACCCCTCCACTTT. The chain combines TRBV2 with TRBJ1-6; D may be TRBD1 (5 bases). Germline V gives CDR1 SNHLY, CDR2 FYNNEI. The CDR3 consists of 14 residues. V was shortened by 3 bases and J by 8 bases, with 11 bases between the two germline ends.

In nucleotides, the CDR3 is TGCGCCAGCAGCCAAATCACCTACAATGAGCAGTTCTTC. It translates to CASSQITYNEQFF. This sequence joins TRBV4-1 and TRBJ2-1; D gene unclear. There are 13 residues in the CDR3. Trimming pared 2 bases from V and 2 bases from J, leaving 4 bases between. Looked up from germline, CDR1 is MGHRA and CDR2 is YSYEKL.

A note on this clone: Additional DNA sequences in this sample encode the identical CDR3. This chain joins TRBV5-1 and TRBJ2-3, with D tentatively TRBD2 (7 bases). CDR3 length: 14 residues. Per germline, CDR1 SGHRS and CDR2 YFSETQ. Trimming stripped 4 bases from V and 1 base from J, with 10 bases between. In DNA form, the CDR3 reads TGCGCCAGCAGCCTGGGGGGGCGCACAGATACGCAGTATTTT. Its translation is CASSLGGRTDTQYF.

The rearrangement uses TRBV2 and TRBJ2-1, with 8 positions matching TRBD1. CDR1 SNHLY and CDR2 FYNNEI come from the germline V gene. Trimming took 11 bases from V and 4 from J; bases not matched to a gene: 10. The CDR3 is 14 residues long. CDR3 in DNA: TGTGCCGTCGCCGGGACAGGAAATTACAATGAGCAGTTCTTC. Protein: CAVAGTGNYNEQFF.

The chain employs TRBV6-5 and TRBJ2-7, with a weak D call TRBD1 (6 bases). Trimming took 8 bases from V and 2 from J, leaving 19 bases between them. The V gene's germline CDR1 is MNHEY and CDR2 SVGAGI. The CDR3 is 15 residues long. The CDR3, as DNA: TGTGCCAGCGCCTTCCAGGGGAGTGGGGCCTACGAGCAGTACGTC. It translates to CASAFQGSGAYEQYV.

J is TRBJ1-5 and V is TRBV7-2, with D hard to call. Per the germline V gene, CDR1 is SGHTA and CDR2 is FQGNSA. This CDR3 is built from 16 residues. Trimming left V 5 bases short and J 0 bases short, with 14 bases between. CDR3 sequence: CASSPNGFYSNQPQHF. For the CDR3, the DNA is TGTGCCAGCAGCCCGAACGGGTTTTATAGCAATCAGCCCCAGCATTTT.

The rearrangement joins TRBV6-6 to TRBJ1-1; D gene unclear. V was clipped by 8 bases and J by 1 base, with 14 bases between them. CDR3 length: 14 amino acids. Germline CDR1 MNHNY, CDR2 SVGAGI (reference sequence). The CDR3 loop reads CASGGRSANTEAFF. Here the CDR3 DNA reads TGTGCCAGCGGAGGGAGGTCAGCGAACACTGAAGCTTTCTTT.

V and J are TRBV7-9 and TRBJ1-2; D is perhaps TRBD1 (5 bases). The germline CDR1 and CDR2 sequences are SEHNR and FQNEAQ (reference sequence). V lost 6 bases and J 8 bases, leaving 16 bases between the germline ends. This CDR3 comprises 13 residues. CDR3 amino acids: CASRAEDSGGYTF. As DNA, the CDR3 is TGTGCCAGCAGGGCCGAAGACAGTGGCGGCTACACCTTC.

The gene calls are TRBV6-1 and TRBJ1-1; 7 positions match TRBD1. This CDR3 has 15 residues. Looked up from germline, CDR1 is MNHNS and CDR2 is SASEGT. V shed 1 base and J 4 bases; nucleotides not matched to a gene: 6. DNA of the CDR3: TGTGCCAGCAGTGAAGAATGGTCAGGGGGCACTGAAGCTTTCTTT. Translating gives CASSEEWSGGTEAFF.

This chain uses TRBV28 with TRBJ1-2, with a possible D match to TRBD1 (6 bases). This CDR3 is built from 13 residues. Germline loops: CDR1 MDHEN, CDR2 SYDVKM. With 11 bases removed from V and 5 bases from J, the gap between germline ends came to 18 bases. In DNA form, the CDR3 reads TGTGCCGCCCTAGACGGGACACTATATGGCTACACCTTC. Translated: CAALDGTLYGYTF.

This sequence joins TRBV5-6 and TRBJ1-1; D unclear. V was shortened by 0 bases and J by 1 base, with 7 bases between the two germline ends. The CDR3 has 14 amino acids. CDR1 is SGHDT and CDR2 is YYEEEE in the germline V gene. The CDR3 DNA follows: TGTGCCAGCAGCTTGGGCAGAGGGAACACTGAAGCTTTCTTT. Its protein product is CASSLGRGNTEAFF.

The gene calls are TRBV6-4 and TRBJ1-5, with D possibly matching TRBD1 (5 bases). The CDR3 totals 15 residues. V was pared by 5 bases and J by 6 bases, with 17 bases between. In germline, CDR1 is MRHNA, CDR2 SNTAGT. CDR3 DNA sequence: TGTGCCAGCAGTCCGGGGGGTCAGGGCGGTCAGCCCCAGCATTTT. Protein: CASSPGGQGGQPQHF.

The rearrangement uses TRBV2 and TRBJ2-2, with 7 bases aligning to TRBD2. Trimming at V came to 6 bases and at J to 0 bases, leaving 7 bases not matched to a gene. CDR1 is SNHLY, CDR2 FYNNEI, per germline. The CDR3 spans 16 residues. CDR3: CASSALAVANTGELFF. CDR3 DNA sequence: TGTGCCAGCAGCGCCCTAGCGGTCGCGAACACCGGGGAGCTGTTTTTT.

The J gene is TRBJ1-5, the V gene TRBV5-1; 7 bases are shared with TRBD1. The V segment lost 0 bases and the J segment 0 bases; nucleotides outside the gene matches: 0. This CDR3 comprises 15 residues. Germline assignment: CDR1 SGHRS and CDR2 YFSETQ. CDR3 coding DNA: TGCGCCAGCAGCTTGGGGGACAGTAGCAATCAGCCCCAGCATTTT. Residues: CASSLGDSSNQPQHF.